These 7 T cell receptor beta chains came from one sample sequenced in a study of vaccination effects on CD4 cells after COVID-19. Sequencing in the ViraFEST assay came after antigen-specific CD4+ T cells had been expanded with viral peptide pools, which were used to stimulate PBMC. Cultured cells yielded isolated CD4+ T cells after more than nine days. Vaccinees lacked prior SARS-CoV-2 infection and tested negative for nucleocapsid antibodies. Clones were sequenced by immunoSEQ multiplex PCR, and TCRdb holds only the in-frame ones, with some missing. The sample gives 20,000 to 25,000 clones, about 68% of which show up once; roughly a fifth is in the top ten. These receptors' antigens are unknown. The sequencing used CD4+ T cells from PBMCs cultured with HCoV-NL63 spike peptides, collected before COVID-19 vaccination. The receptors derive from a human donor who received a COVID-19 vaccine.

J is TRBJ2-2 and V is TRBV6-5, with a tentative D call TRBD1 (7 bases). CDR1 is MNHEY and CDR2 is SVGAGI in the germline V gene. This CDR3 is 15 amino acids long. The ends were cut back, 6 bases at V and 5 bases at J, with 16 bases in the middle. The CDR3 is CASRLRQGLTGELFF. The CDR3 region has the DNA TGTGCCAGCAGGCTTAGACAGGGACTGACCGGGGAGCTGTTTTTT.

The CDR3: CASSVKFSGPSTDTQYF. CDR3 nucleotide sequence: TGTGCCAGCAGCGTAAAATTCTCGGGACCTAGCACAGATACGCAGTATTTT. The genes are TRBV7-6 and TRBJ2-3; perhaps D is TRBD1 or TRBD2 (5 bases each). This CDR3 is 17 amino acids long. Germline loops: CDR1 SGHVS, CDR2 FNYEAQ. Trimming removed 5 bases at V and 0 bases at J, with 18 bases between.

J is TRBJ1-5 and V is TRBV6-2 or TRBV6-3; D remains unclear. The CDR3 is 14 residues long. The ends were cut back, 2 bases at V and 4 bases at J, with 9 bases in the middle. Germline V gives CDR1 MNHEY, CDR2 SVGEGT. The CDR3 protein is CASSYGQLNQPQHF. CDR3 coding DNA: TGTGCCAGCAGTTACGGGCAGCTAAATCAGCCCCAGCATTTT.

The chain has TRBV29-1 and TRBJ1-2; D call uncertain. Looked up from germline, CDR1 is SQVTM and CDR2 is ANQGSEA. This CDR3 spans 13 amino acids. V dropped 2 bases and J dropped 4 bases, with 11 bases sitting between them. CDR3 sequence reads: CSVERGLGYGYTF. CDR3 nucleotides: TGCAGCGTTGAAAGAGGGTTGGGCTATGGCTACACCTTC.

The chain carries TRBV3-1 (or the pseudogene TRBV3-2) and TRBJ1-1; tentatively, D is TRBD1 (6 bases). V was cut by 6 bases and J by 2 bases, with 19 bases left in between. The CDR3 is made up of 16 amino acids. The germline CDR1 and CDR2 sequences are LGHDT and YNNKEL (reference sequence). DNA for the CDR3: TGTGCCAGCAGTCTATTTACCGGGACAACAAACACTGAAGCTTTCTTT. Residues: CASSLFTGTTNTEAFF.

The chain links TRBV18 to TRBJ1-3, with 8 bases fitting TRBD1. This CDR3 has 16 amino acids. V lost 3 bases and J lost 0; bases outside the gene matches: 4. The germline V gene has CDR1 KGHSH and CDR2 LQKENI. The CDR3 protein is CASSPAGQVSGNTIYF. CDR3 sequence (DNA): TGTGCCAGCTCACCCGCGGGACAGGTCTCTGGAAACACCATATATTTT. Full variable domain (rest looked up from reference TRBV18 and TRBJ1-3): NAGVMQNPRHLVRRRGQEARLRCSPMKGHSHVYWYRQLPEEGLKFMVYLQKENIIDESGMPKERFSAEFPKEGPSILRIQQVVRGDSAAYFCASSPAGQVSGNTIYFGEGSWLTVV.

The chain joins TRBV18 to TRBJ2-1; 12 bases fit TRBD1. CDR3 size: 15 residues. The J segment lost 7 bases and the V segment lost 6 bases, leaving 7 bases of the junction unmatched. CDR1 and CDR2 (germline): KGHSH, LQKENI. The CDR3 DNA follows: TGTGCCAGCTCTCAGCCGGGACAGGGGGCGAATGAGCAGTTCTTC. It codes for CASSQPGQGANEQFF.